The clone carrying this T cell receptor (beta chain) was seen many times. Its antigen remains unidentified. The CDR3 contains 12 residues. The ends were cut back, 6 bases at V and 1 base at J, with 6 bases in the middle. Molecular-barcoded quantitative 5'-RACE produced these TCR beta libraries. TCRdb re-called the 5' RACE reads with MiXCR, one entry per CDR3 protein. The profile shows about 250,000 distinct CDR3 sequences, about 10% of them singletons. This specimen belongs to a study of CD8 T cells in ankylosing spondylitis. Study findings and constraints: The disease-linked clones had a CD8+ phenotype and low blood frequencies.

The sequence was collected from a male donor with ankylosing spondylitis or in good health (not recorded which). The sequenced material came from blood, either unsorted or a sorted T cell fraction (not recorded which). The chain employs TRBV12-3 or TRBV12-4 and TRBJ1-2, with D uncertain. The CDR3 here is CASSQHNYGYTF. The CDR3 DNA sequence: TGTGCCAGCAGCCAGCATAACTATGGCTACACCTTC.